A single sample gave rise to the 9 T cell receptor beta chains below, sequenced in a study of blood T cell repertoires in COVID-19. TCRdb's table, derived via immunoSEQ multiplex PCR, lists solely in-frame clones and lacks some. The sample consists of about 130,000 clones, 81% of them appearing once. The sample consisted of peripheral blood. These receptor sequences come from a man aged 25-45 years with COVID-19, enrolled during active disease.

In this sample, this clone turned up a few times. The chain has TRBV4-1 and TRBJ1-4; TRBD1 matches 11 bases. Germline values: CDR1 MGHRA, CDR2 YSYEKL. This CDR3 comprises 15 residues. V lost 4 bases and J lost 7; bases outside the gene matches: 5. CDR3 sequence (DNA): TGCGCCAGCAGCCCGGACAGGGGGCTCGGTGAAAAACTGTTTTTT. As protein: CASSPDRGLGEKLFF.

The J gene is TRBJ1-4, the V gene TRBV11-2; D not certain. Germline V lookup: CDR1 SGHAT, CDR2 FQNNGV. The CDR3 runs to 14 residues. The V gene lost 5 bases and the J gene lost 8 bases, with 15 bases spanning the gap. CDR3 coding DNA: TGTGCCAGCAGCCCTCAGACCTCGGGGGAAAAACTGTTTTTT. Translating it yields CASSPQTSGEKLFF.

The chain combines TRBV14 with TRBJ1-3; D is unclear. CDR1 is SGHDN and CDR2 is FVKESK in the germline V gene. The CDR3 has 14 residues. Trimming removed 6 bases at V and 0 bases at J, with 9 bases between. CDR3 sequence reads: CASSRTFSGNTIYF. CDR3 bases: TGTGCCAGCAGTAGAACCTTCTCTGGAAACACCATATATTTT.

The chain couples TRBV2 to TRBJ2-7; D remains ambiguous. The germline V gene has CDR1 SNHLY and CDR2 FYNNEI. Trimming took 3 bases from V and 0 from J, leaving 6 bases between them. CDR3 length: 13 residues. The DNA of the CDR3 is TGTGCCAGCAGTGATCCTACCTCCTACGAGCAGTACTTC. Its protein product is CASSDPTSYEQYF.

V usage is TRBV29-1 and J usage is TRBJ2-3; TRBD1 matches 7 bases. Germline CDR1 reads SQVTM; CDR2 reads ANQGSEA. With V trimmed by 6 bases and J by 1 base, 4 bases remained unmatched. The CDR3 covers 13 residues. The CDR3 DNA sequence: TGCAGCGTCGATCAGGGGGGCACAGATACGCAGTATTTT. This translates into CSVDQGGTDTQYF.

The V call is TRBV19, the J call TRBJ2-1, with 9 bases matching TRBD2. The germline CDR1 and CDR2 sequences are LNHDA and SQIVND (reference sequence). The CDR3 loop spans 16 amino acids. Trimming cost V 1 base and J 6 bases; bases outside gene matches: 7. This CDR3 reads CASSIGSGSLGNEQFF. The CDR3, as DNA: TGTGCCAGTAGTATAGGTAGCGGGAGCTTGGGCAATGAGCAGTTCTTC.

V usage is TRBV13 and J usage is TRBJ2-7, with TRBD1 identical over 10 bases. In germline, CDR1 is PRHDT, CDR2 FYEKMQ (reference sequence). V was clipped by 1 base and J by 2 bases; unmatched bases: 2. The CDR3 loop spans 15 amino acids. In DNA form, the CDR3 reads TGTGCCAGCAGCTTAGATGGGACAGGGGCCTACGAGCAGTACTTC. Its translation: CASSLDGTGAYEQYF.

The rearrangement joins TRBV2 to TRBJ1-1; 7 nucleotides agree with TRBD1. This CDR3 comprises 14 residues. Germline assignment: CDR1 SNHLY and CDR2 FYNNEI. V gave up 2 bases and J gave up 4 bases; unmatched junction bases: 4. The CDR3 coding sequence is TGTGCCAGCAGTGAATTCGCAGGGGGCACTGAAGCTTTCTTT. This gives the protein CASSEFAGGTEAFF.

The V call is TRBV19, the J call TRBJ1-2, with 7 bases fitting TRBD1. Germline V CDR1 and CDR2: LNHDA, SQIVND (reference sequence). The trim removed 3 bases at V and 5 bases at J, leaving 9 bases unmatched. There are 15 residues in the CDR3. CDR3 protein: CASSIGGQTTYGYTF. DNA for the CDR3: TGTGCCAGTAGTATCGGGGGACAGACGACGTATGGCTACACCTTC.